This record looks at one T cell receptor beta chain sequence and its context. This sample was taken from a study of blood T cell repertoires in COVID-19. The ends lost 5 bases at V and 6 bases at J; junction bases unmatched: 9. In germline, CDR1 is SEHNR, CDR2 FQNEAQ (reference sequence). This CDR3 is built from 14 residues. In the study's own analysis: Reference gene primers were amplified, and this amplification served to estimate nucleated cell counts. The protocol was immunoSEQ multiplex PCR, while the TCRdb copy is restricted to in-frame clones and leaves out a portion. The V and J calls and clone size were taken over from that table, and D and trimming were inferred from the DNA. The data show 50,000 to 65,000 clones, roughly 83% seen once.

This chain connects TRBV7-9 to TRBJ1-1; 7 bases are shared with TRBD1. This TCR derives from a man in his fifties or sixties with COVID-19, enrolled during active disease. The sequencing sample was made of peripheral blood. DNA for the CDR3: TGTGCCAGCAGCCGAAAGACAGGGATCGCTGAAGCTTTCTTT. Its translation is CASSRKTGIAEAFF.